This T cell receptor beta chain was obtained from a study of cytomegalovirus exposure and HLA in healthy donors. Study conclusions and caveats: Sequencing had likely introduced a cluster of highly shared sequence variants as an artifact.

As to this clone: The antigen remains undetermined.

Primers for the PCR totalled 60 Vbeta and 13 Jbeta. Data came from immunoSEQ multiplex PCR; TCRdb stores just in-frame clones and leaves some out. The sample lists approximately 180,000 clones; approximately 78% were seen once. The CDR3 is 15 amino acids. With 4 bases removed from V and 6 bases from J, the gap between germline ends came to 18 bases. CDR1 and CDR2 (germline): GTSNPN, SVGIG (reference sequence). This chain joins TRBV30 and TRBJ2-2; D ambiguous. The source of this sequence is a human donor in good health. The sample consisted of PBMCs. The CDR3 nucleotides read TGTGCCTGGACCCCCCCTCGTTTGAGTCCCGGGGAGCTGTTTTTT. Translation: CAWTPPRLSPGELFF.